These T cell receptor beta chains were read from a single sample in a study of cytomegalovirus exposure and HLA in healthy donors. Data came from immunoSEQ multiplex PCR; TCRdb stores just in-frame clones and leaves some out. The profile shows approximately 180,000 clones, 84% of them singletons. Source material: PBMCs. The receptors were sampled from a man younger than 35 in good health and CMV-seronegative. Both conserved end residues are part of each CDR3. A D gene is named only where the DNA matches it firmly. Size is omitted from some rows. Given values are once, few, many or a class for expanded clones.

v_gene: TRBV5-1
j_gene: TRBJ2-2
abundance: once
d_gene: .
CDR3nt: TGCGCCAGCAACCCCGGGACAACCATGGGTGGCGGGGAGCTGTTTTTT
CDR3aa: CASNPGTTMGGGELFF

v_gene: TRBV6-5
j_gene: TRBJ1-1
abundance: .
d_gene: TRBD1
CDR3nt: TGTGCCAGCAGTTTCACCAGGGGGCTTGGCACTGAAGCTTTCTTT
CDR3aa: CASSFTRGLGTEAFF

v_gene: TRBV27
j_gene: TRBJ1-2
abundance: .
d_gene: .
CDR3nt: TGTGCCAGTAGTTTTGACAAAACTAACTATGGCTACACCTTC
CDR3aa: CASSFDKTNYGYTF

v_gene: TRBV5-1
j_gene: TRBJ1-4
abundance: .
d_gene: TRBD1
CDR3nt: TGCGCCAGCAGGACCGGGGACAGAATGGGTGAAAAACTGTTTTTT
CDR3aa: CASRTGDRMGEKLFF

v_gene: TRBV6-5
j_gene: TRBJ2-2
abundance: once
d_gene: .
CDR3nt: TGTGCCAGCAGTTCCCTATTAACCGGGGGGCTGTTTTTT
CDR3aa: CASSSLLTGGLFF

v_gene: TRBV5-1
j_gene: TRBJ2-3
abundance: .
d_gene: TRBD2
CDR3nt: TGCGCCAGCAGCTCGGCGGGGGGCACAGATACGCAGTATTTT
CDR3aa: CASSSAGGTDTQYF

v_gene: TRBV4-3
j_gene: TRBJ2-1
abundance: .
d_gene: .
CDR3nt: TGCGCCAGCAGCCAAGAACACACCTACAATGAGCAGTTCTTC
CDR3aa: CASSQEHTYNEQFF

v_gene: TRBV5-1
j_gene: TRBJ2-7
abundance: .
d_gene: .
CDR3nt: TGCGCCAGCAGCAGATCCGGGACACTAGGGAACGAGCAGTACTTC
CDR3aa: CASSRSGTLGNEQYF

v_gene: TRBV5-4
j_gene: TRBJ2-1
abundance: .
d_gene: TRBD2
CDR3nt: TGTGCCAGCAGCCTTGCGGGGACTAGCGGGAGATTCGTGCAGTTCTTC
CDR3aa: CASSLAGTSGRFVQFF

v_gene: TRBV18
j_gene: TRBJ1-1
abundance: once
d_gene: .
CDR3nt: TGTGCCAGCTCACCACTCCCGGCGGAGAACACTGAAGCTTTCTTT
CDR3aa: CASSPLPAENTEAFF

v_gene: TRBV11-3
j_gene: TRBJ2-7
abundance: .
d_gene: TRBD2
CDR3nt: TGTGCCAGCAGCGGATATCTAGCGGGAGGATCCTACGAGCAGTACTTC
CDR3aa: CASSGYLAGGSYEQYF

v_gene: TRBV6-5
j_gene: TRBJ2-2
abundance: .
d_gene: .
CDR3nt: TGTGCCAGCAGTTTCGGGAACACCGGGGAGCTGTTTTTT
CDR3aa: CASSFGNTGELFF

v_gene: TRBV9
j_gene: TRBJ2-5
abundance: .
d_gene: TRBD1
CDR3nt: TGTGCCAGCAGCGTAGACTGGCAGGGGGATGAGACCCAGTACTTC
CDR3aa: CASSVDWQGDETQYF

v_gene: TRBV19
j_gene: TRBJ2-2
abundance: .
d_gene: TRBD2
CDR3nt: TGTGCCAGTAGTATAGCGGGGGGGCCAGGAGGGGAGCTGTTTTTT
CDR3aa: CASSIAGGPGGELFF

v_gene: TRBV7-6
j_gene: TRBJ2-2
abundance: .
d_gene: TRBD2
CDR3nt: TGTGCCACCCGTGGACTAGCGGGAGACACCGGGGAGCTGTTTTTT
CDR3aa: CATRGLAGDTGELFF

v_gene: TRBV27
j_gene: TRBJ1-6
abundance: .
d_gene: .
CDR3nt: TGTGCCAGCAGTGTGTGGGCGGGATCCTATAATTCACCCCTCCACTTT
CDR3aa: CASSVWAGSYNSPLHF

v_gene: TRBV5-1
j_gene: TRBJ2-5
abundance: .
d_gene: .
CDR3nt: TGCGCCAGCAGCAGGGGGTTCCAAGAGACCCAGTACTTC
CDR3aa: CASSRGFQETQYF

v_gene: TRBV5-1
j_gene: TRBJ1-1
abundance: .
d_gene: TRBD1
CDR3nt: TGCGCCAGCAGCCTTACCGGGACAGTGAAAACTGAAGCTTTCTTT
CDR3aa: CASSLTGTVKTEAFF

v_gene: TRBV19
j_gene: TRBJ2-7
abundance: once
d_gene: .
CDR3nt: TGTGCCAGTAGTATGGACATTAACTACGAGCAGTACTTC
CDR3aa: CASSMDINYEQYF

v_gene: TRBV7-9
j_gene: TRBJ1-1
abundance: .
d_gene: .
CDR3nt: TGTGCCAGCAGCTTAACCGCAGGGGAAGCTTTCTTT
CDR3aa: CASSLTAGEAFF

v_gene: TRBV7-2
j_gene: TRBJ2-7
abundance: .
d_gene: TRBD2
CDR3nt: TGTGCCAGCAGCTTACCCCTAGCGGACTACGAGCAGTACTTC
CDR3aa: CASSLPLADYEQYF

v_gene: TRBV5-6
j_gene: TRBJ2-1
abundance: .
d_gene: .
CDR3nt: TGTGCCAGCAGCCTCTCTAGTGGTGAGCAGTTCTTC
CDR3aa: CASSLSSGEQFF

v_gene: TRBV7-3
j_gene: TRBJ2-5
abundance: .
d_gene: .
CDR3nt: TGTGCCAGCAGCACGAGGACTACACTGTCCTTAGAGACCCAGTACTTC
CDR3aa: CASSTRTTLSLETQYF

v_gene: TRBV14
j_gene: TRBJ2-5
abundance: .
d_gene: .
CDR3nt: TGTGCCAGCAGCCCGAGGGGGTATACAGGGGAGACCCAGTACTTC
CDR3aa: CASSPRGYTGETQYF

v_gene: TRBV6-5
j_gene: TRBJ2-7
abundance: .
d_gene: .
CDR3nt: TGTGCCAGCAGTTACTCGAGATACGAGCAGTACTTC
CDR3aa: CASSYSRYEQYF

v_gene: TRBV5-1
j_gene: TRBJ2-2
abundance: .
d_gene: .
CDR3nt: TGCGCCAGCAGCTTTGACAGGAACACCGGGGAGCTGTTTTTT
CDR3aa: CASSFDRNTGELFF

v_gene: TRBV10-3
j_gene: TRBJ2-5
abundance: .
d_gene: .
CDR3nt: TGTGCCATCAGGGGGACTCTGTCAGAGACCCAGTACTTC
CDR3aa: CAIRGTLSETQYF

v_gene: TRBV9
j_gene: TRBJ1-5
abundance: .
d_gene: .
CDR3nt: TGTGCCAGCAGCACCGGTATTAGCAATCAGCCCCAGCATTTT
CDR3aa: CASSTGISNQPQHF

v_gene: TRBV7-2
j_gene: TRBJ2-2
abundance: .
d_gene: .
CDR3nt: TGTGCCAGCAGCCCACTTCTAACCGGCACCGGGGAGCTGTTTTTT
CDR3aa: CASSPLLTGTGELFF

v_gene: TRBV19
j_gene: TRBJ1-1
abundance: .
d_gene: .
CDR3nt: TGTGCCAGTAGTATTAGGGGCGAGAACACTGAAGCTTTCTTT
CDR3aa: CASSIRGENTEAFF

v_gene: TRBV25-1
j_gene: TRBJ1-4
abundance: few
d_gene: .
CDR3nt: TGTGCCAGCCATGAGGGCAGGGGAGATGAAAAACTGTTTTTT
CDR3aa: CASHEGRGDEKLFF

v_gene: TRBV11-3
j_gene: TRBJ1-2
abundance: .
d_gene: .
CDR3nt: TGTGCCAGCAGCGCACAGGGACGGTCTGTAGGCTACACCTTC
CDR3aa: CASSAQGRSVGYTF

v_gene: TRBV27
j_gene: TRBJ2-7
abundance: .
d_gene: TRBD2
CDR3nt: TGTGCCAGCAGTTCGGGACTAGCGACCTACGAGCAGTACTTC
CDR3aa: CASSSGLATYEQYF

v_gene: TRBV14
j_gene: TRBJ2-3
abundance: .
d_gene: TRBD1
CDR3nt: TGTGCCAGCAGCCGACAGGGTGTGACCACAGATACGCAGTATTTT
CDR3aa: CASSRQGVTTDTQYF

v_gene: TRBV5-1
j_gene: TRBJ2-7
abundance: .
d_gene: TRBD1
CDR3nt: TGCGCCAGCAGCTTGGGGACAGGTAGCCACGAGCAGTACTTC
CDR3aa: CASSLGTGSHEQYF

v_gene: TRBV7-2
j_gene: TRBJ2-7
abundance: .
d_gene: TRBD1
CDR3nt: TGTGCCAGCAGCTCCTGGGACAGGGGCACCTACGAGCAGTACTTC
CDR3aa: CASSSWDRGTYEQYF

v_gene: TRBV5-1
j_gene: TRBJ2-7
abundance: .
d_gene: .
CDR3nt: TGCGCCAGCAGCTTGTTTTCAGGCGAGGGCGAGCAGTACTTC
CDR3aa: CASSLFSGEGEQYF

v_gene: TRBV18
j_gene: TRBJ1-1
abundance: .
d_gene: TRBD1
CDR3nt: TGTGCCAGCTCACCACAGGGACAGGACACTGAAGCTTTCTTT
CDR3aa: CASSPQGQDTEAFF

v_gene: TRBV11-3
j_gene: TRBJ2-3
abundance: .
d_gene: .
CDR3nt: TGTGCCAGCAGTTATGGGACTCGACCCACAGATACGCAGTATTTT
CDR3aa: CASSYGTRPTDTQYF

v_gene: TRBV29-1
j_gene: TRBJ1-1
abundance: .
d_gene: .
CDR3nt: TGCAGCGTTCGAGGTGGTGTCAACACTGAAGCTTTCTTT
CDR3aa: CSVRGGVNTEAFF

v_gene: TRBV7-8
j_gene: TRBJ1-1
abundance: .
d_gene: .
CDR3nt: TGTGCCAGCAGCCAAGGACATTCGAACACTGAAGCTTTCTTT
CDR3aa: CASSQGHSNTEAFF

v_gene: TRBV7-9
j_gene: TRBJ2-7
abundance: .
d_gene: TRBD1
CDR3nt: TGTTCCAGCAGCCTAGGGGGCCTATCAATCTACGAGCAGTACTTC
CDR3aa: CSSSLGGLSIYEQYF

v_gene: TRBV5-1
j_gene: TRBJ2-3
abundance: .
d_gene: TRBD1
CDR3nt: TGCGCCAGCAGCTTGAGGGGGACAGCTGCGGATACGCAGTATTTT
CDR3aa: CASSLRGTAADTQYF

v_gene: TRBV7-9
j_gene: TRBJ1-1
abundance: .
d_gene: .
CDR3nt: TGTTCCAGCAGCTCCAGTCTCACTGAAGCTTTCTTT
CDR3aa: CSSSSSLTEAFF

v_gene: TRBV10-2
j_gene: TRBJ2-5
abundance: .
d_gene: TRBD2
CDR3nt: TGCGCCAGCAGTGTAGCCGGGACTAGTGCTGAGACCCAGTACTTC
CDR3aa: CASSVAGTSAETQYF

v_gene: TRBV2
j_gene: TRBJ2-3
abundance: .
d_gene: .
CDR3nt: TGTGCCAGCAGGGGGGGTTCGGGTACGCAGTATTTT
CDR3aa: CASRGGSGTQYF

v_gene: TRBV14
j_gene: TRBJ2-7
abundance: .
d_gene: .
CDR3nt: TGTGCCAGCAGCCAAGAAGGGGCGGCATACGAGCAGTACTTC
CDR3aa: CASSQEGAAYEQYF

v_gene: TRBV10-3
j_gene: TRBJ2-7
abundance: .
d_gene: .
CDR3nt: TGTGCCATCAGTGGGGCCAGGGACTACGAGCAGTACTTC
CDR3aa: CAISGARDYEQYF

v_gene: TRBV5-1
j_gene: TRBJ2-7
abundance: .
d_gene: .
CDR3nt: TGCGCCAGCAGCAGGGAGTGGTCAGGGACACCTTACGAGCAGTACTTC
CDR3aa: CASSREWSGTPYEQYF